This T cell receptor (beta chain) was sequenced in a study of cytomegalovirus exposure and HLA in healthy donors. With 0 bases clipped from V and 6 bases from J, the junction kept 7 bases outside the gene matches. The CDR3 is 16 amino acids. The germline gives CDR1 SGDLS, CDR2 YYNGEE. Vbeta (60) and Jbeta (13) primers were used in the PCR. Clones were read by immunoSEQ multiplex PCR, and TCRdb kept only the in-frame ones, dropping some. The table lists some 150,000 clones, approximately 70% of them singletons. The material sequenced was PBMCs. The origin of this receptor is a woman aged 30 to 39 in good health and CMV-seronegative. The chain uses TRBV9 and TRBJ2-1, with 9 bases matching TRBD2. CDR3 DNA sequence: TGTGCCAGCAGCGTAGAAATAGCGGGAGCATCCAATGAGCAGTTCTTC. Amino acids: CASSVEIAGASNEQFF.